The sequence of this T cell receptor (beta chain) was determined in a study of cytomegalovirus exposure and HLA in healthy donors. Findings and limits, study-wide: Rarity held for most TCR sequences, but there were some public TCRs that occurred in many donors.

Primers: 60 Vbeta forward and 13 Jbeta reverse. Sequencing was performed with immunoSEQ multiplex PCR; in TCRdb, only in-frame clones are kept and a portion is missing. Counted here are roughly 300,000 clones, 86% occurring once; the ten biggest clones make up roughly 4%. Germline CDR1 reads SGHTS; CDR2 reads YDEGEE. This CDR3 has 15 residues. J lost 0 bases, V lost 0 bases, and 3 bases had no gene match. This clone showed up just a few times. What it binds is not known. The TCR comes from a man aged 40-55 years in good health and CMV-seropositive. Input material: PBMCs. The chain links TRBV5-8 to TRBJ2-7; 7 nucleotides match TRBD1. CDR3 DNA sequence: TGTGCCAGCAGCTTGGTACAGGGGAGCTCCTACGAGCAGTACTTC. It is translated as CASSLVQGSSYEQYF.